Each of the 29 T cell receptor beta chains below was sequenced from the same sample in a study of cytomegalovirus exposure and HLA in healthy donors. The PCR contained 60 Vbeta and 13 Jbeta primers. Sequencing was performed with immunoSEQ multiplex PCR; in TCRdb, only in-frame clones are kept and a portion is missing. In the table there are 150,000 to 200,000 clones, approximately 67% of which are singletons. Sequencing was done on a sample of PBMCs. All receptors come from a man in his forties in good health and CMV-seronegative.

The V and J genes are TRBV7-9 and TRBJ2-2; D possibly corresponds to TRBD2 (5 bases). CDR3 length: 14 residues. Germline lookup yields CDR1 SEHNR and CDR2 FQNEAQ (reference sequence). V was shortened by 8 bases and J by 7 bases, with 17 bases between the two germline ends. CDR3 nucleotides: TGTGCCAGCCCAATCCCTAGCTCGGGCGGGGAGCTGTTTTTT. Residues: CASPIPSSGGELFF.

The V gene is TRBV29-1, the J gene TRBJ2-7, with 9 positions matching TRBD2. Germline V gene lookup returns CDR1 SQVTM and CDR2 ANQGSEA. V lost 3 bases, J lost 2 bases, and 5 bases stayed unmatched. This CDR3 is built from 14 residues. In DNA, the CDR3 is TGCAGCGTTGAGACTAGCGGCCTTGCCTACGAGCAGTACTTC. Amino acids: CSVETSGLAYEQYF.

This clone was observed a handful of times. V is TRBV11-3 and J is TRBJ2-1; D might be TRBD2 (7 bases). The CDR3 is 14 amino acids. Germline V gene data show CDR1 as SGHNT and CDR2 as YENEEA. Trimming left V 1 base short and J 5 bases short, with 9 bases between. The CDR3 nucleotides are TGTGCCAGCAGCTTAGGGGGGGGCCACAATGAGCAGTTCTTC. Amino acids: CASSLGGGHNEQFF.

A single count supports this clone. This rearrangement joins TRBV6-5 to TRBJ2-4; tentative D call: TRBD2 (6 bases). The V gene's germline CDR1 is MNHEY and CDR2 SVGAGI. With 2 bases removed from V and 15 bases from J, the gap between germline ends came to 14 bases. The CDR3 contains 12 residues. The CDR3 region has the DNA TGTGCCAGCAGTTACGACGGCGGGATGTGGTACTTC. Its protein is CASSYDGGMWYF.

The CDR3 DNA sequence: TGTGCCTGGTTCCCAGGGTTTCGGAACTATGGCTACACCTTC. Encoded protein: CAWFPGFRNYGYTF. The chain employs TRBV30 and TRBJ1-2; D perhaps matches TRBD1 (5 bases). CDR3 length: 14 amino acids. Germline CDR1 reads GTSNPN; CDR2 reads SVGIG (reference sequence). V lost 5 bases and J 2 bases, leaving 15 bases between the germline ends.

This clone was seen at least ten times. V usage is TRBV5-1 and J usage is TRBJ2-1; 7 bases align to TRBD2. This CDR3 has 19 residues. With 0 bases clipped from V and 0 bases from J, the junction kept 12 bases outside the gene matches. Looked up from germline, CDR1 is SGHRS and CDR2 is YFSETQ. The CDR3, as DNA: TGCGCCAGCAGCTTGGGCGACATTTGGGTAGCGGGCTCCTACAATGAGCAGTTCTTC. As protein: CASSLGDIWVAGSYNEQFF.

This sequence joins TRBV7-9 and TRBJ1-5; TRBD1 is a possible D gene (6 bases). V was pared by 6 bases and J by 3 bases, with 9 bases between. Germline V gives CDR1 SEHNR, CDR2 FQNEAQ (reference sequence). This CDR3 has 13 residues. The CDR3 is CASSRTANQPQHF. The CDR3 nucleotides read TGTGCCAGCAGTCGGACAGCCAATCAGCCCCAGCATTTT.

The gene calls are TRBV4-1 and TRBJ2-7; TRBD2 might be the D (7 bases). Germline V lookup: CDR1 MGHRA, CDR2 YSYEKL. V lost 3 bases, J lost 2 bases, and 14 bases lay in between. There are 15 residues in the CDR3. This CDR3 is CASSQGRGRAYEQYF. CDR3 DNA: TGCGCCAGCAGCCAGGGGAGGGGGAGGGCCTACGAGCAGTACTTC.

The J gene is TRBJ1-1, the V gene TRBV10-3; 8 bases agree with TRBD1. Unmatched junction bases numbered 11, after V lost 7 bases and J lost 4 bases. The CDR3 runs 15 residues. Germline V gene sequence: CDR1 ENHRY, CDR2 SYGVKD. DNA for the CDR3: TGTGCCATCATGCCTACGGGACAGGCTTTCACTGAAGCTTTCTTT. Translated: CAIMPTGQAFTEAFF.

This clone was observed a few times. The V gene is TRBV6-6, the J gene TRBJ2-5; 8 bases align to TRBD1. This CDR3 comprises 14 residues. CDR1 MNHNY and CDR2 SVGAGI come from the germline V gene (reference sequence). V was clipped by 5 bases and J by 4 bases; unmatched bases: 6. DNA of the CDR3: TGTGCCAGCAGTCGGGGTGGACAGGGAGAGACCCAGTACTTC. Amino acids: CASSRGGQGETQYF.

The CDR3 bases are TGCGCCAGCAGCTTGCTGGGGGGAGAGACCCAGTACTTC. It specifies CASSLLGGETQYF. The V gene is TRBV5-1, the J gene TRBJ2-5, with a possible D match to TRBD2 (6 bases). Germline CDR1 and CDR2: SGHRS and YFSETQ. The CDR3 length is 13 residues. Trimming cost V 1 base and J 4 bases, with 8 bases left between them. Full variable domain (rest looked up from reference TRBV5-1 and TRBJ2-5): KAGVTQTPRYLIKTRGQQVTLSCSPISGHRSVSWYQQTPGQGLQFLFEYFSETQRNKGNFPGRFSGRQFSNSRSEMNVSTLELGDSALYLCASSLLGGETQYFGPGTRLLVL.

The genes are TRBV6-5 and TRBJ1-1; perhaps TRBD1 as D (5 bases). Germline CDR1 and CDR2: MNHEY and SVGAGI. There are 15 residues in the CDR3. Trimming pared 2 bases from V and 1 base from J, leaving 11 bases between. The CDR3 DNA follows: TGTGCCAGCAGTTACGAACCGACAGCGAACACTGAAGCTTTCTTT. This sequence encodes CASSYEPTANTEAFF.

The chain recombines TRBV5-1 with TRBJ2-2; a possible D gene is TRBD2 (6 bases). This CDR3 contains 14 residues. Germline values: CDR1 SGHRS, CDR2 YFSETQ. Trimming removed 4 bases from V and 6 bases from J, with 13 bases in between. As DNA, the CDR3 is TGCGCCAGCAGCCGGGGGACTGGGGCCGGGGAGCTGTTTTTT. As protein: CASSRGTGAGELFF.

V and J are TRBV10-3 and TRBJ2-3; maybe TRBD2 (6 bases). The V end lost 3 bases, the J end lost 6 bases, and 13 bases lay between the germline ends. The CDR3 has 14 residues. Per germline, CDR1 ENHRY and CDR2 SYGVKD. CDR3 bases: TGTGCCATCAGTGACGGAGGGAGGTACGATACGCAGTATTTT. It translates to CAISDGGRYDTQYF.

This clone showed up just once. The chain joins TRBV19 to TRBJ2-1; no clear D gene. The CDR3 runs to 12 residues. V was shortened by 2 bases and J by 7 bases, with 6 bases between the two germline ends. Germline loops: CDR1 LNHDA, CDR2 SQIVND (reference sequence). The DNA for the CDR3 is TGTGCCAGTAGTATAATTCGGAATGAGCAGTTCTTC. Amino acids: CASSIIRNEQFF.

This clone turned up a few times. This chain links TRBV19 with TRBJ1-5; 7 nucleotides match TRBD1. Germline V gives CDR1 LNHDA, CDR2 SQIVND (reference sequence). V lost 4 bases and J lost 6; bases outside the gene matches: 6. CDR3 size: 14 residues. The DNA for the CDR3 is TGTGCCAGTAGTAGAACAGGGGACGGTCAGCCCCAGCATTTT. Protein: CASSRTGDGQPQHF.

This clone was observed a handful of times. The rearrangement links TRBV2 to TRBJ1-1, with D possibly matching TRBD1 (5 bases). Germline-derived CDR1 and CDR2 are SNHLY and FYNNEI. The CDR3 contains 14 residues. Trimming pared 6 bases from V and 6 bases from J, leaving 17 bases between. CDR3 DNA sequence: TGTGCCAGCAGCAAAGACAGACAGTCCTCTGAAGCTTTCTTT. Translating gives CASSKDRQSSEAFF. Full variable domain (rest looked up from reference TRBV2 and TRBJ1-1): EPEVTQTPSHQVTQMGQEVILRCVPISNHLYFYWYRQILGQKVEFLVSFYNNEISEKSEIFDDQFSVERPDGSNFTLKIRSTKLEDSAMYFCASSKDRQSSEAFFGQGTRLTVV.

This chain joins TRBV11-1 and TRBJ2-3; D ambiguous. Germline loops: CDR1 SGHAT, CDR2 FQDESV (reference sequence). V was pared by 1 base and J by 0 bases, with 11 bases between. The CDR3 contains 16 residues. Here the CDR3 reads CASSLGLLISTDTQYF. As DNA, the CDR3 is TGTGCCAGCAGCTTAGGACTCCTAATCAGCACAGATACGCAGTATTTT.

The rearrangement links TRBV4-3 to TRBJ1-4; no reliable D call. The CDR3 loop spans 14 amino acids. The germline V gene encodes CDR1 LGHNA and CDR2 YSLEER. The V gene lost 4 bases and the J gene lost 4 bases, with 10 bases spanning the gap. CDR3 DNA: TGCGCCAGCAGCCCGCGGGTATTTAATGAAAAACTGTTTTTT. Amino acids: CASSPRVFNEKLFF.

This clone has only a few counts. This rearrangement joins TRBV15 to TRBJ2-2, with TRBD2 as a possible D gene (5 bases). From germline, CDR1 is LNHNV and CDR2 YYDKDF (reference sequence). The CDR3 runs 14 residues. V was pared by 3 bases and J by 7 bases, with 12 bases between. The CDR3 is CATSSGVRYGELFF. CDR3 sequence (DNA): TGTGCCACCAGCAGCGGGGTCCGGTACGGGGAGCTGTTTTTT.

This chain joins TRBV5-1 and TRBJ2-2; 9 nucleotides line up with TRBD1. After removal of 3 bases from V and 1 base from J, the junction contained 4 bases not matched to a gene. Germline V lookup: CDR1 SGHRS, CDR2 YFSETQ. CDR3 size: 16 residues. CDR3 region: CASSWPGQGNTGELFF. The CDR3 nucleotides are TGCGCCAGCAGCTGGCCGGGACAGGGGAACACCGGGGAGCTGTTTTTT.

The chain has TRBV7-3 and TRBJ2-2, with TRBD1 matching 7 bases. The CDR3 extends over 16 amino acids. J lost 4 bases, V lost 1 base, and 6 bases had no gene match. Germline CDR1 is SGHTA and CDR2 is FQGTGA. The CDR3 nucleotides are TGTGCCAGCAGCTTAATCGGGACAGACTTCACCGGGGAGCTGTTTTTT. Translation gives CASSLIGTDFTGELFF.

J is TRBJ2-3 and V is TRBV19; 11 bases fit TRBD2. The CDR3 has 16 residues. In germline, CDR1 is LNHDA, CDR2 SQIVND (reference sequence). V was pared by 5 bases and J by 5 bases, with 9 bases of the junction left unmatched. CDR3: CASSPPGLAAIDTQYF. The CDR3 nucleotides read TGTGCCAGTAGTCCTCCGGGACTAGCGGCGATAGATACGCAGTATTTT.

The table lists this clone with a few counts. The V and J genes are TRBV4-2 and TRBJ1-2; TRBD1 matches 9 bases. Trimming took 6 bases from V and 6 from J; bases not matched to a gene: 5. Germline CDR1 and CDR2: LGHNA and YNFKEQ. The CDR3 sequence is 13 residues long. For the CDR3, the DNA is TGTGCCAGCAGTAAGGACAGGGGCGATGGCTACACCTTC. Protein sequence: CASSKDRGDGYTF.

The CDR3 coding sequence is TGTGCCATCCCCCGATACCCACGGAGGGGAGTAGCATCAACAGATACGCAGTATTTT. Residues: CAIPRYPRRGVASTDTQYF. The chain is built from TRBV7-2 and TRBJ2-3; D is perhaps TRBD2 (6 bases). The germline V gene has CDR1 SGHTA and CDR2 FQGNSA. Trimming shortened V by 10 bases and J by 3 bases, and 32 bases separated the two germline ends. The length of the CDR3 is 19 residues.

This chain links TRBV7-6 with TRBJ2-1; 10 bases agree with TRBD2. Germline V gene sequence: CDR1 SGHVS, CDR2 FNYEAQ. This CDR3 has 17 residues. Unmatched junction bases numbered 11, after V lost 0 bases and J lost 9 bases. CDR3 nucleotide sequence: TGTGCCAGCAGCTTAGCGGTTGGGAGCGGGGGGGCAACTGAGCAGTTCTTC. Its translation: CASSLAVGSGGATEQFF.

The chain has TRBV7-9 and TRBJ2-7; D remains ambiguous. This CDR3 has 14 amino acids. V lost 1 base, J lost 6 bases, and 13 bases lay in between. Germline lookup yields CDR1 SEHNR and CDR2 FQNEAQ (reference sequence). CDR3 sequence: CASSLETSRREQYF. The CDR3 DNA is TGTGCCAGCAGCTTAGAGACAAGTCGTCGCGAGCAGTACTTC.

This clone came up a few times. The chain employs TRBV5-5 and TRBJ2-2; tentative D call: TRBD1 (5 bases). This CDR3 comprises 16 residues. In germline, CDR1 is SGHKS, CDR2 YYEKEE (reference sequence). V was pared by 0 bases and J by 6 bases, with 15 bases between. As DNA, the CDR3 is TGTGCCAGCAGCTTGGTCCAGGGCTGGATTCCCGGGGAGCTGTTTTTT. It yields the protein CASSLVQGWIPGELFF.

This clone was detected only a few times. The chain links TRBV19 to TRBJ1-4; tentatively, D is TRBD1 (6 bases). This CDR3 spans 13 amino acids. V lost 8 bases, J lost 2 bases, and 9 bases lay in between. Germline-derived CDR1 and CDR2 are LNHDA and SQIVND (reference sequence). CDR3 nucleotide sequence: TGTGCCAGTGCAGGGGTGACTAATGAAAAACTGTTTTTT. As protein: CASAGVTNEKLFF. The full variable domain, rest sourced from reference TRBV19 and TRBJ1-4, is DGGITQSPKYLFRKEGQNVTLSCEQNLNHDAMYWYRQDPGQGLRLIYYSQIVNDFQKGDIAEGYSVSREKKESFPLTVTSAQKNPTAFYLCASAGVTNEKLFFGSGTQLSVL.